This TCR beta chain was retrieved from a study of T-cell memory formation after mild COVID-19. TCR alpha and TCR beta cDNA libraries carrying sample barcodes and UMIs were produced by 5'RACE using constant-segment primers. One entry per CDR3 protein, called by TCRdb with MiXCR from the 5' RACE reads. Of about 110,000 distinct CDR3 sequences listed, about a sixth were seen once; the top ten hold 5% to 6.5%. V trimming: 10 bases; J trimming: 5 bases; junction bases outside the gene matches: 5. CDR1 and CDR2 from the germline V gene are SGHRS and YFSETQ. The CDR3 contains 12 residues. In its sample, this clonotype was seen a few times.

The TCR was taken from a young man who had mild COVID-19 (a few samples of this study predate the infection). Cell type and time point are not known. This chain connects TRBV5-1 to TRBJ2-7, with TRBD1 identical over 11 bases. Sequencing was done on a sample of PBMCs or a T cell subset sorted from them (not recorded which). CDR3 nucleotide sequence: TGCGCCTCCGGGACAGGGGGACACGAGCAGTACTTC. Translation: CASGTGGHEQYF.